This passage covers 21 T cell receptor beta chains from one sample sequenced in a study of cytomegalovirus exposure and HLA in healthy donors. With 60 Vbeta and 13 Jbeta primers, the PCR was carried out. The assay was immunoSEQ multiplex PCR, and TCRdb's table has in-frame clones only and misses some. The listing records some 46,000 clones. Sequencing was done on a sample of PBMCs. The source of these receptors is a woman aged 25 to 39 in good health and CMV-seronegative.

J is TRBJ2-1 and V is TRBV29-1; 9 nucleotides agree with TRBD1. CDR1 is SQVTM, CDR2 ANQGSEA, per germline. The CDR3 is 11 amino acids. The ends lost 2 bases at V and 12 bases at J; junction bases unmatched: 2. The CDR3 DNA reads TGCAGCGTTGAAAGGGGACAGGGGCAGTTCTTC. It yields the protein CSVERGQGQFF.

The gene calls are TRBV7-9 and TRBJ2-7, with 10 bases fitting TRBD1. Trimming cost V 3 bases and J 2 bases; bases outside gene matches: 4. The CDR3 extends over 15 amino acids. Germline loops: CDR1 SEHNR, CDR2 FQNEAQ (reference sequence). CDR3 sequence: CASSFPGTGAYEQYF. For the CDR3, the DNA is TGTGCCAGCAGCTTTCCCGGGACAGGGGCCTACGAGCAGTACTTC.

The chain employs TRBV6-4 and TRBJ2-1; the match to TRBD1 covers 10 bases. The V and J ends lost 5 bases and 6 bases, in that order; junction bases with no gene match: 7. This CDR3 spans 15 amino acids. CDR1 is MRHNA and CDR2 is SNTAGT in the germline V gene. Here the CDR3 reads CASSTGTGDFNEQFF. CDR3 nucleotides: TGTGCCAGCAGTACCGGGACAGGGGATTTCAATGAGCAGTTCTTC.

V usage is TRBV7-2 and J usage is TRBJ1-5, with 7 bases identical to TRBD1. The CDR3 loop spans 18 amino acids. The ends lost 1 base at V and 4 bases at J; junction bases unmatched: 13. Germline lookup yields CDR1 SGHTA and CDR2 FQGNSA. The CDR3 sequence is CASSLGRFAGGGNQPQHF. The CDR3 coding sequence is TGTGCCAGCAGCTTAGGGCGATTCGCAGGGGGTGGGAATCAGCCCCAGCATTTT.

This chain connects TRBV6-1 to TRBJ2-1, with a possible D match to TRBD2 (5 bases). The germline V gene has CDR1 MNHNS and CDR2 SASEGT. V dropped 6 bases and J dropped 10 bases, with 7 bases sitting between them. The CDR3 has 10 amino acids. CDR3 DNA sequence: TGTGCCAGCAGGAGGGAAGAGCAGTTCTTC. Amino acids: CASRREEQFF.

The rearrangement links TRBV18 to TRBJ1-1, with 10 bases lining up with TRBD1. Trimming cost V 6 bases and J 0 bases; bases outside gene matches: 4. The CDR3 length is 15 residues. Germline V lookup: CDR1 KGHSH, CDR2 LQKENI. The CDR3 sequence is CASSRGQGVNTEAFF. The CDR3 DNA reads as TGTGCCAGCTCCCGAGGACAGGGGGTGAACACTGAAGCTTTCTTT.

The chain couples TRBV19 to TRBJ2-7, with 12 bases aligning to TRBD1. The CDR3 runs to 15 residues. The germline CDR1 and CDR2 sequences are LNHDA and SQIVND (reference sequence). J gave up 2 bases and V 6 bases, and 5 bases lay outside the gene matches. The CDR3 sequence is CASRPGTGGPYEQYF. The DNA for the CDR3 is TGTGCCAGTAGGCCCGGGACAGGGGGCCCCTACGAGCAGTACTTC.

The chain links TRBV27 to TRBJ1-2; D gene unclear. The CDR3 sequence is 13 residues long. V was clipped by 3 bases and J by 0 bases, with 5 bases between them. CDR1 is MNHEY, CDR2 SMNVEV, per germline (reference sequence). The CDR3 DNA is TGTGCCAGCAGTTTTAACTCTAACTATGGCTACACCTTC. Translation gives CASSFNSNYGYTF.

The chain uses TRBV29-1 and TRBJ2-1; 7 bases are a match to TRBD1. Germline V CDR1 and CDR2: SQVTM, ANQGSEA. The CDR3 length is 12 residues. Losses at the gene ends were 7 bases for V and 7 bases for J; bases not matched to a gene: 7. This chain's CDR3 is CSAIDRVNEQFF. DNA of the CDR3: TGCAGCGCCATCGACAGGGTGAATGAGCAGTTCTTC.

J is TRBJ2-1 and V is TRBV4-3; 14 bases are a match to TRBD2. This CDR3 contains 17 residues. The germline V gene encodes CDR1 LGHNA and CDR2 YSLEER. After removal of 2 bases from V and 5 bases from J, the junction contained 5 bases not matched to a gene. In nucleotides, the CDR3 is TGCGCCAGCAGCCAATCGACTAGCGGGAGGGCCCACAATGAGCAGTTCTTC. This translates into CASSQSTSGRAHNEQFF.

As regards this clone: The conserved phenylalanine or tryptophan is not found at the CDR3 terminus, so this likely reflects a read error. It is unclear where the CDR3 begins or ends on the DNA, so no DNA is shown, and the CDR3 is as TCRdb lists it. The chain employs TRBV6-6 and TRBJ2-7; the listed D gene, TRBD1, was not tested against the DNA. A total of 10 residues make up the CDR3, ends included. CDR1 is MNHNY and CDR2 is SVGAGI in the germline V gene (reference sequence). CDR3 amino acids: CASSAYPGTS.

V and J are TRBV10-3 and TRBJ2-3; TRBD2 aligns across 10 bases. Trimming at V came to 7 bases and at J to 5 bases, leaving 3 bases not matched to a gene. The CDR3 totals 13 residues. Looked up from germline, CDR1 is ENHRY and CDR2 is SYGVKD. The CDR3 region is CAIKTSGIDTQYF. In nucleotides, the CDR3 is TGTGCCATCAAAACTAGCGGGATAGATACGCAGTATTTT.

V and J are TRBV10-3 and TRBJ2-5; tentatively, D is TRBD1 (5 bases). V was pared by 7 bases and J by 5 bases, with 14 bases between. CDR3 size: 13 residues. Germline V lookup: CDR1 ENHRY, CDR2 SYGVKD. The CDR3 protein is CAITRVEGETQYF. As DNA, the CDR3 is TGTGCCATCACCAGGGTTGAAGGGGAGACCCAGTACTTC.

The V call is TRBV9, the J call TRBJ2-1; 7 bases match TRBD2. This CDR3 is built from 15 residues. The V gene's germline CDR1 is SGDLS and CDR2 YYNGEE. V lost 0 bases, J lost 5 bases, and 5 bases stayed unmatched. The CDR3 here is CASSVARERDNEQFF. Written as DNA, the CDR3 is TGTGCCAGCAGCGTAGCGCGGGAGAGAGACAATGAGCAGTTCTTC.

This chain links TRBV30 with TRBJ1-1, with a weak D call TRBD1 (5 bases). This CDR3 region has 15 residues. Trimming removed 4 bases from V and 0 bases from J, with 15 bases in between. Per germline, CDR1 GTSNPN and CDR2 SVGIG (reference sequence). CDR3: CAWNYYQGLNTEAFF. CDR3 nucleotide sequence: TGTGCCTGGAATTACTATCAGGGTTTGAACACTGAAGCTTTCTTT.

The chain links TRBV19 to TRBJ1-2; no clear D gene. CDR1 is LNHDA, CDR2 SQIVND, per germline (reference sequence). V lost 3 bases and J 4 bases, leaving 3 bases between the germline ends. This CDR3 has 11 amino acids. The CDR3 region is CASSIGYGYTF. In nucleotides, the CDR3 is TGTGCCAGTAGTATCGGCTATGGCTACACCTTC.

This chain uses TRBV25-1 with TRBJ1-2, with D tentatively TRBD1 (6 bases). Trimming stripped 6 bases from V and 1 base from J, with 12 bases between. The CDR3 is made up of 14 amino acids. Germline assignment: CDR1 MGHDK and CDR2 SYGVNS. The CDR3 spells CASRGATDNYGYTF. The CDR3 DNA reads TGTGCCAGCAGGGGGGCAACGGATAACTATGGCTACACCTTC.

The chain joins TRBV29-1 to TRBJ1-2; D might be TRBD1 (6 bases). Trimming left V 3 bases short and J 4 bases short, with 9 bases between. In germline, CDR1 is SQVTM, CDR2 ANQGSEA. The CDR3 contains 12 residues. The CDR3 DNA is TGCAGCGTTGATCTGGGGGCCTATGGCTACACCTTC. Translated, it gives CSVDLGAYGYTF.

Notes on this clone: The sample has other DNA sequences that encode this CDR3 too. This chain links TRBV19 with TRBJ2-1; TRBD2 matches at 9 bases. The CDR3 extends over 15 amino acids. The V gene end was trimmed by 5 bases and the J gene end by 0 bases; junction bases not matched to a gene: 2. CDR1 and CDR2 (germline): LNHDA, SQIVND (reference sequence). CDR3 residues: CASSQTSGSYNEQFF. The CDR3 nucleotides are TGTGCCAGTAGTCAGACTAGCGGCTCCTACAATGAGCAGTTCTTC.

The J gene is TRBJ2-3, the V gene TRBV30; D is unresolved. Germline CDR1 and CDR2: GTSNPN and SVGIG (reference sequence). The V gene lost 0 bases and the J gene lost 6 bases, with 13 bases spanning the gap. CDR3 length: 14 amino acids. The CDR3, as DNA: TGTGCCTGGAGTGTACCGGCGGCCTTCGATACGCAGTATTTT. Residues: CAWSVPAAFDTQYF.

The CDR3 loop reads CASSPPWGQATYEQYF. CDR3 DNA sequence: TGTGCCAGCAGTCCACCATGGGGACAGGCGACCTACGAGCAGTACTTC. The genes are TRBV27 and TRBJ2-7; 8 bases align to TRBD1. V shed 5 bases and J 2 bases; nucleotides not matched to a gene: 11. This CDR3 has 16 amino acids. Germline V gives CDR1 MNHEY, CDR2 SMNVEV (reference sequence).